These 3 T cell receptor beta chains share one sample of origin, sequenced in a study of cytomegalovirus exposure and HLA in healthy donors. In the PCR, 60 Vbeta and 13 Jbeta primers were used. Data came from immunoSEQ multiplex PCR; TCRdb stores just in-frame clones and leaves some out. The sample yields approximately 130,000 clones, 75% to 90% seen once. The sample comprised PBMCs. These receptors were obtained from a woman aged 30 to 39 in good health and CMV-seropositive.

V usage is TRBV6-5 and J usage is TRBJ2-1; TRBD1 might be the D (6 bases). Germline V lookup: CDR1 MNHEY, CDR2 SVGAGI. Between the trimmed V and J ends, which lost 5 bases and 10 bases, there was a span of 15 bases. The CDR3 extends over 13 amino acids. CDR3 sequence (DNA): TGTGCCAGCAGTCGCACAGGGTTTCAGGAGCAGTTCTTC. This sequence encodes CASSRTGFQEQFF.

V and J are TRBV6-5 and TRBJ2-5; tentative D call: TRBD2 (5 bases). Trimming took 7 bases from V and 2 from J, leaving 14 bases between them. This CDR3 has 14 amino acids. Germline assignment: CDR1 MNHEY and CDR2 SVGAGI. CDR3 DNA sequence: TGTGCCAGCAAGGTCCCAGGAGGTCAAGAGACCCAGTACTTC. As protein: CASKVPGGQETQYF.

The chain combines TRBV2 with TRBJ1-3; D perhaps matches TRBD1 (6 bases). Trimming pared 5 bases from V and 8 bases from J, leaving 19 bases between. Germline-derived CDR1 and CDR2 are SNHLY and FYNNEI. The CDR3 extends over 15 amino acids. CDR3 loop: CASSPSQGTGHTIYF. The CDR3 region has the DNA TGTGCCAGCAGTCCCTCGCAGGGGACGGGGCACACCATATATTTT.